Listed here are 25 T cell receptor beta chains from one sample, sequenced in a study of cytomegalovirus exposure and HLA in healthy donors. The PCR was carried out with 60 Vbeta primers and 13 Jbeta primers. Sequencing used immunoSEQ multiplex PCR; TCRdb keeps in-frame clones, though not all of them. This table has around 210,000 clones, more than 75% appearing once. Sequenced: PBMCs. All receptors come from a male donor in good health and CMV-seropositive.

As DNA, the CDR3 is TGTGCCAGCAGCTTAAATAAGGCAGGGAAAGCTTTCTTT. This encodes CASSLNKAGKAFF. The chain couples TRBV11-3 to TRBJ1-1, with D perhaps TRBD1 (5 bases). Germline V CDR1 and CDR2: SGHNT, YENEEA. The CDR3 contains 13 residues. Trimming took off 2 bases at V and 9 bases at J, with 13 bases between the two ends.

The J gene is TRBJ2-7, the V gene TRBV30; 7 nucleotides match TRBD2. Germline assignment: CDR1 GTSNPN and CDR2 SVGIG (reference sequence). The junction had 12 bases not matched to a gene; V was cut back by 2 bases and J by 2 bases. The CDR3 totals 16 residues. The DNA of the CDR3 is TGTGCCTGGAGTCCCCTGGGAGGGATCGTCGCCTACGAGCAGTACTTC. It codes for CAWSPLGGIVAYEQYF.

V usage is TRBV4-3 and J usage is TRBJ2-5; TRBD1 is a possible D gene (5 bases). The DNA matches TRBJ2-7 better at its end, which makes the J call doubtful. The V gene's germline CDR1 is LGHNA and CDR2 YSLEER. The CDR3 extends over 15 amino acids. The CDR3 reads CASSQEFVGAYEQYF. CDR3 coding DNA: TGCGCCAGCAGCCAAGAATTTGTAGGGGCCTACGAGCAGTACTTC.

The chain employs TRBV27 and TRBJ2-3; 9 bases are a match to TRBD2. Germline values: CDR1 MNHEY, CDR2 SMNVEV (reference sequence). The CDR3 totals 14 residues. Trimming at V came to 6 bases and at J to 6 bases, leaving 7 bases not matched to a gene. The CDR3 DNA reads TGTGCCAGCAGACAACTAGCGGGCCAGGATACGCAGTATTTT. This gives the protein CASRQLAGQDTQYF.

The CDR3 DNA follows: TGTGCCAGCAGAACCGACAGGGGGCAATACGAGCAGTACTTC. Residues: CASRTDRGQYEQYF. The rearrangement links TRBV27 to TRBJ2-7; 10 bases agree with TRBD1. The CDR3 sequence is 14 residues long. Unmatched junction bases numbered 6, after V lost 6 bases and J lost 4 bases. CDR1 and CDR2 from the germline V gene are MNHEY and SMNVEV (reference sequence).

The chain is built from TRBV7-9 and TRBJ1-4; 8 nucleotides align to TRBD1. J gave up 8 bases and V 6 bases, and 11 bases lay outside the gene matches. The CDR3 spans 15 residues. The germline gives CDR1 SEHNR, CDR2 FQNEAQ (reference sequence). CDR3 loop: CASSQRQGNLEKLFF. In nucleotides, the CDR3 is TGTGCCAGCAGTCAACGACAGGGGAATTTAGAAAAACTGTTTTTT.

This clone was seen only once. The chain combines TRBV7-7 with TRBJ2-2, with 7 bases identical to TRBD2. Germline CDR1 and CDR2: SSHAT and FNYEAQ (reference sequence). The CDR3 is 15 amino acids. Trimming cost V 5 bases and J 0 bases; bases outside gene matches: 3. CDR3 protein: CASSQAGANTGELFF. Here the CDR3 DNA reads TGTGCCAGCAGCCAGGCGGGGGCGAACACCGGGGAGCTGTTTTTT.

The chain links TRBV7-8 to TRBJ2-7; TRBD2 matches 12 bases. V dropped 5 bases and J dropped 0; count of bases not matched to a gene: 5. The CDR3 is 16 amino acids. Germline CDR1 is SGHVS and CDR2 is FQNEAQ. The CDR3 region has the DNA TGTGCCAGCAGCCCCTGGACTAGCGGGGCCTCCTACGAGCAGTACTTC. It specifies CASSPWTSGASYEQYF.

This clone was counted between two and nine times. J is TRBJ1-4 and V is TRBV9; 7 bases are shared with TRBD1. CDR1 is SGDLS and CDR2 is YYNGEE in the germline V gene. Trimming at V came to 3 bases and at J to 2 bases, leaving 7 bases not matched to a gene. The CDR3 has 16 amino acids. CDR3 in amino acids: CASSGLPGQTNEKLFF. As DNA, the CDR3 is TGTGCCAGCAGCGGATTACCGGGACAGACTAATGAAAAACTGTTTTTT.

The V and J genes are TRBV9 and TRBJ2-1; possible D gene TRBD2, 6 bases. Germline loops: CDR1 SGDLS, CDR2 YYNGEE. Trimming cost V 2 bases and J 7 bases, with 13 bases left between them. This CDR3 comprises 14 residues. The CDR3 spells CASSVDPAGNEQFF. CDR3 in DNA: TGTGCCAGCAGCGTCGACCCGGCGGGAAATGAGCAGTTCTTC.

This clone was picked up one time. The chain has TRBV7-2 and TRBJ2-1; D is possibly TRBD1 (7 bases). The V end was cut by 4 bases, the J end by 8 bases, with 18 bases between. The CDR3 covers 15 residues. Germline V gene sequence: CDR1 SGHTA, CDR2 FQGNSA. This CDR3 reads CASSSPGGGVHEQFF. CDR3 bases: TGTGCCAGCAGCTCCCCAGGAGGGGGCGTCCATGAGCAGTTCTTC. Complete variable domain (other parts from reference TRBV7-2 and TRBJ2-1): GAGVSQSPSNKVTEKGKDVELRCDPISGHTALYWYRQSLGQGLEFLIYFQGNSAPDKSGLPSDRFSAERTGGSVSTLTIQRTQQEDSAVYLCASSSPGGGVHEQFFGPGTRLTVL.

This rearrangement joins TRBV5-1 to TRBJ2-1, with 8 bases fitting TRBD1. From germline, CDR1 is SGHRS and CDR2 YFSETQ. Losses at the gene ends were 4 bases for V and 4 bases for J; bases not matched to a gene: 7. This CDR3 is 15 amino acids long. The CDR3 coding sequence is TGCGCCAGCAGCCAGGCACAGGGGGTATACAATGAGCAGTTCTTC. Translation gives CASSQAQGVYNEQFF.

The V gene is TRBV10-2, the J gene TRBJ2-3, with D maybe TRBD2 (5 bases). V was pared by 4 bases and J by 4 bases, with 6 bases between. Germline lookup yields CDR1 WSHSY and CDR2 SAAADI. This CDR3 comprises 12 residues. CDR3 region: CASSVGADTQYF. In nucleotides, the CDR3 is TGCGCCAGCAGTGTCGGGGCAGATACGCAGTATTTT.

The chain combines TRBV19 with TRBJ1-5; the D is unclear. This CDR3 comprises 13 residues. Looked up from germline, CDR1 is LNHDA and CDR2 is SQIVND (reference sequence). Trimming shortened V by 0 bases and J by 7 bases, and 7 bases separated the two germline ends. The CDR3 DNA follows: TGTGCCAGTAGTATAGATCGGTACCAGCCCCAGCATTTT. This sequence encodes CASSIDRYQPQHF. The whole variable domain, remainder taken from reference TRBV19 and TRBJ1-5, is DGGITQSPKYLFRKEGQNVTLSCEQNLNHDAMYWYRQDPGQGLRLIYYSQIVNDFQKGDIAEGYSVSREKKESFPLTVTSAQKNPTAFYLCASSIDRYQPQHFGDGTRLSIL.

The V call is TRBV4-3, the J call TRBJ2-1; weak D call: TRBD2 (6 bases). Germline CDR1 LGHNA, CDR2 YSLEER. The CDR3 has 16 amino acids. V was clipped by 1 base and J by 1 base, with 11 bases between them. In DNA, the CDR3 is TGCGCCAGCAGCCAAGGAATAGCGGCATCCTACAATGAGCAGTTCTTC. Residues: CASSQGIAASYNEQFF.

This chain's CDR3 is CASSPSGGAADTQYF. As DNA, the CDR3 is TGCGCCAGCAGCCCCAGCGGGGGGGCGGCAGATACGCAGTATTTT. The chain has TRBV5-1 and TRBJ2-3, with 10 bases lining up with TRBD2. The germline gives CDR1 SGHRS, CDR2 YFSETQ. V dropped 4 bases and J dropped 4; count of bases not matched to a gene: 6. CDR3 length: 15 residues.

The chain is built from TRBV5-4 and TRBJ1-1; no clear D gene. Germline V lookup: CDR1 SGHNT, CDR2 YYREEE (reference sequence). The CDR3 has 11 amino acids. The V end was cut by 5 bases, the J end by 3 bases, with 5 bases between. The CDR3 DNA sequence: TGTGCCAGCAGTCTCGACACTGAAGCTTTCTTT. The encoded protein is CASSLDTEAFF.

The rearrangement links TRBV6-5 to TRBJ2-7; 12 bases match TRBD2. CDR1 is MNHEY and CDR2 is SVGAGI in the germline V gene. The CDR3 extends over 15 amino acids. V dropped 6 bases and J dropped 4; count of bases not matched to a gene: 7. CDR3: CASRNSLAGGYEQYF. The DNA for the CDR3 is TGTGCCAGCAGAAACTCACTAGCGGGAGGTTACGAGCAGTACTTC.

The rearrangement links TRBV5-1 to TRBJ2-2; weak D call: TRBD1 (5 bases). V lost 4 bases and J 1 base, leaving 8 bases between the germline ends. The CDR3 runs to 14 residues. From germline, CDR1 is SGHRS and CDR2 YFSETQ. CDR3 sequence: CASSNGQNTGELFF. CDR3 in DNA: TGCGCCAGCAGCAATGGACAGAACACCGGGGAGCTGTTTTTT. The whole variable domain, filled in from reference TRBV5-1 and TRBJ2-2, reads KAGVTQTPRYLIKTRGQQVTLSCSPISGHRSVSWYQQTPGQGLQFLFEYFSETQRNKGNFPGRFSGRQFSNSRSEMNVSTLELGDSALYLCASSNGQNTGELFFGEGSRLTVL.

The CDR3 is CASSLDRYQETQYF. CDR3 DNA sequence: TGTGCCAGCAGTCTAGACAGATATCAAGAGACCCAGTACTTC. This sequence joins TRBV2 and TRBJ2-5, with D perhaps TRBD1 (5 bases). This CDR3 is built from 14 residues. V lost 5 bases and J 2 bases, leaving 12 bases between the germline ends. The germline gives CDR1 SNHLY, CDR2 FYNNEI. Based on the CDR3 plus reference TRBV2 and TRBJ2-5, the full variable domain is EPEVTQTPSHQVTQMGQEVILRCVPISNHLYFYWYRQILGQKVEFLVSFYNNEISEKSEIFDDQFSVERPDGSNFTLKIRSTKLEDSAMYFCASSLDRYQETQYFGPGTRLLVL.

This sequence joins TRBV2 and TRBJ1-1; TRBD1 is a possible D gene (6 bases). V lost 6 bases to trimming and J lost 1 base, with 9 bases between them. Germline lookup yields CDR1 SNHLY and CDR2 FYNNEI. This CDR3 contains 13 residues. DNA of the CDR3: TGTGCCAGCAGCTCGGACAGGAACACTGAAGCTTTCTTT. It codes for CASSSDRNTEAFF.

The chain is built from TRBV18 and TRBJ2-7; TRBD1 agrees at 9 bases. Germline-derived CDR1 and CDR2 are KGHSH and LQKENI. This CDR3 region has 17 residues. The V gene end was trimmed by 3 bases and the J gene end by 5 bases; junction bases not matched to a gene: 14. The CDR3 protein is CASSPGQGSLFGHEQYF. The CDR3 region has the DNA TGTGCCAGCTCACCGGGACAGGGTTCTCTATTCGGCCACGAGCAGTACTTC.

The chain links TRBV11-1 to TRBJ1-3; TRBD1 matches 7 bases. The CDR3 spans 15 residues. Germline V gene sequence: CDR1 SGHAT, CDR2 FQDESV (reference sequence). Germline trimming cut 4 bases from V and 3 bases from J; bases unmatched to any gene: 6. The CDR3 DNA reads as TGTGCCAGCAGCTCCATCGACAGGGTTGGAAACACCATATATTTT. It is translated as CASSSIDRVGNTIYF.

This chain connects TRBV11-1 to TRBJ1-1; weak D call: TRBD1 (5 bases). Germline V CDR1 and CDR2: SGHAT, FQDESV (reference sequence). V shed 6 bases and J shed 1 base, with 18 bases lying between them. This CDR3 has 16 amino acids. The CDR3 nucleotides are TGTGCCAGCAGGAAGGGGCCGGTCCTTTCGAACACTGAAGCTTTCTTT. It specifies CASRKGPVLSNTEAFF.

The J gene is TRBJ2-5, the V gene TRBV9, with D possibly being TRBD1 (6 bases). CDR3 size: 14 residues. The V gene lost 1 base and the J gene lost 2 bases, with 9 bases spanning the gap. Germline CDR1 and CDR2: SGDLS and YYNGEE. The CDR3 sequence is CASSVKGGQETQYF. The CDR3 region has the DNA TGTGCCAGCAGCGTAAAAGGGGGACAAGAGACCCAGTACTTC.